The entry below gives a single T cell receptor beta chain sequence along with its context. Authors' data handling: Estimates of nucleated cell counts were drawn from the amplification of reference gene primers. TCRdb's table, derived via immunoSEQ multiplex PCR, lists solely in-frame clones and lacks some. V and J calls and clone size are given by that table; D and trimming were obtained from the DNA. The sample includes about 370,000 clones, 70% to 90% of them seen just once. These data originate in a study of blood T cell repertoires in COVID-19. Study overall: Researchers got acute and convalescent COVID-19 samples from the United States, Italy and Spain. Nucleic acid was either cDNA or gDNA, and it came from T cells, B-cell-depleted T cells, or PBMCs.

One Seattle source followed patients from active infection through their disease course. Trimming left V 4 bases short and J 2 bases short, with 15 bases between. From germline, CDR1 is MNHNS and CDR2 SASEGT. The CDR3 is made up of 16 amino acids. The chain combines TRBV6-1 with TRBJ1-5, with a tentative D call TRBD1 (6 bases). This receptor was obtained from a woman in her twenties or thirties with COVID-19, enrolled during active disease. Sequences were obtained from peripheral blood. The CDR3 region is CASSGTVGGGNQPQHF. CDR3 DNA sequence: TGTGCCAGCAGTGGGACAGTTGGAGGAGGCAATCAGCCCCAGCATTTT.